A selection of T cell receptor beta chains follows, all from one sample in a study of T cell responses to AZD1222 COVID-19 vaccine. Libraries were prepared by immunoSEQ multiplex PCR; TCRdb keeps only in-frame clonotypes and omits some of them. The sample has around 120,000 clones; more than 85% are singletons. The sequences come from peripheral blood, collected on day 0 of MenACWY control vaccination. The receptors stem from an adult in good health. The CDR3 runs from the conserved cysteine through the conserved F or W. Fields, in order: clone size, CDR3 length, J gene, D gene, V gene, CDR3 DNA, CDR3 protein. D genes are given only for firm matches. Clone size is shown for a subset of rows, as once, few, many or a class of expanded clone.

NA | 15 | TRBJ2-7 | TRBD1 | TRBV6-5 | TGTGCCAGCAGTTACTCTGGCAGGGGGAGCTACGAGCAGTACTTC | CASSYSGRGSYEQYF
NA | 14 | TRBJ1-1 | NA | TRBV3-1/TRBV3-2 | TGTGCCAGCAGCCAAGATCGGGCGAACACTGAAGCTTTCTTT | CASSQDRANTEAFF
NA | 16 | TRBJ1-2 | NA | TRBV12-2 | TGTGCAAGTCGCTTAGCGCAGGCAGGGTTGGCCTATGGCTACACCTTC | CASRLAQAGLAYGYTF
few | 12 | TRBJ1-1 | NA | TRBV19 | TGTGCCAGTAGTAGGACGAACACTGAAGCTTTCTTT | CASSRTNTEAFF
once | 12 | TRBJ2-7 | NA | TRBV10-1 | TGCGCCAGCAGTTCGACTAGGGGCGAGCAGTACTTC | CASSSTRGEQYF
NA | 10 | TRBJ2-7 | NA | TRBV5-5 | TGTGCCAGCAGCAGGACGGGGGAGTACTTC | CASSRTGEYF
NA | 15 | TRBJ1-5 | TRBD1 | TRBV19 | TGTGCCAGTCTAGACAGGGGAATTAGCAATCAGCCCCAGCATTTT | CASLDRGISNQPQHF
once | 14 | TRBJ1-1 | NA | TRBV11-2 | TGTGCCAGCAGCTTAAGGGGAGACAGCGCTGAAGCTTTCTTT | CASSLRGDSAEAFF
NA | 12 | TRBJ1-1 | NA | TRBV3-1/TRBV3-2 | TGTGCCAGCAGCCAAGACAGCTCGAGGGCTTTCTTT | CASSQDSSRAFF
NA | 13 | TRBJ2-7 | NA | TRBV7-2 | TGTGCCAGCAGCCGGCCAGGGGAGGGTGGGCAGTACTTC | CASSRPGEGGQYF
NA | 14 | TRBJ2-7 | TRBD2 | TRBV5-1 | TGCGCCAGCGAGCGGGGTGAAGCCCCCTACGAGCAGTACTTC | CASERGEAPYEQYF
NA | 14 | TRBJ1-6 | TRBD1 | TRBV27 | TGTGCCAGCAGTTCCGGGACAGGGTATTCACCCCTCCACTTT | CASSSGTGYSPLHF
once | 17 | TRBJ2-3 | TRBD2 | TRBV27 | TGTGCCAGCAGCCTTCTCGGGGGGGTGGGTGGCACAGATACGCAGTATTTT | CASSLLGGVGGTDTQYF
NA | 16 | TRBJ2-5 | TRBD2 | TRBV9 | TGTGCCAGCAGCGCAACCGGGACTAGTCTGGGGGAGACCCAGTACTTC | CASSATGTSLGETQYF
NA | 14 | TRBJ1-2 | NA | TRBV10-2 | TGCGCCAGCATCGCCGCGACGGGGAATGGAGGCTACACCTTC | CASIAATGNGGYTF
NA | 16 | TRBJ2-1 | NA | TRBV7-2 | TGTGCCAGCAGCTTAGGTCCGACGCCGACATACAATGAGCAGTTCTTC | CASSLGPTPTYNEQFF
few | 18 | TRBJ2-1 | TRBD2 | TRBV7-9 | TGTGCCAGCAGCTTACCGCATCGACTAGCGGGAGGGCGCAATGAGCAGTTCTTC | CASSLPHRLAGGRNEQFF